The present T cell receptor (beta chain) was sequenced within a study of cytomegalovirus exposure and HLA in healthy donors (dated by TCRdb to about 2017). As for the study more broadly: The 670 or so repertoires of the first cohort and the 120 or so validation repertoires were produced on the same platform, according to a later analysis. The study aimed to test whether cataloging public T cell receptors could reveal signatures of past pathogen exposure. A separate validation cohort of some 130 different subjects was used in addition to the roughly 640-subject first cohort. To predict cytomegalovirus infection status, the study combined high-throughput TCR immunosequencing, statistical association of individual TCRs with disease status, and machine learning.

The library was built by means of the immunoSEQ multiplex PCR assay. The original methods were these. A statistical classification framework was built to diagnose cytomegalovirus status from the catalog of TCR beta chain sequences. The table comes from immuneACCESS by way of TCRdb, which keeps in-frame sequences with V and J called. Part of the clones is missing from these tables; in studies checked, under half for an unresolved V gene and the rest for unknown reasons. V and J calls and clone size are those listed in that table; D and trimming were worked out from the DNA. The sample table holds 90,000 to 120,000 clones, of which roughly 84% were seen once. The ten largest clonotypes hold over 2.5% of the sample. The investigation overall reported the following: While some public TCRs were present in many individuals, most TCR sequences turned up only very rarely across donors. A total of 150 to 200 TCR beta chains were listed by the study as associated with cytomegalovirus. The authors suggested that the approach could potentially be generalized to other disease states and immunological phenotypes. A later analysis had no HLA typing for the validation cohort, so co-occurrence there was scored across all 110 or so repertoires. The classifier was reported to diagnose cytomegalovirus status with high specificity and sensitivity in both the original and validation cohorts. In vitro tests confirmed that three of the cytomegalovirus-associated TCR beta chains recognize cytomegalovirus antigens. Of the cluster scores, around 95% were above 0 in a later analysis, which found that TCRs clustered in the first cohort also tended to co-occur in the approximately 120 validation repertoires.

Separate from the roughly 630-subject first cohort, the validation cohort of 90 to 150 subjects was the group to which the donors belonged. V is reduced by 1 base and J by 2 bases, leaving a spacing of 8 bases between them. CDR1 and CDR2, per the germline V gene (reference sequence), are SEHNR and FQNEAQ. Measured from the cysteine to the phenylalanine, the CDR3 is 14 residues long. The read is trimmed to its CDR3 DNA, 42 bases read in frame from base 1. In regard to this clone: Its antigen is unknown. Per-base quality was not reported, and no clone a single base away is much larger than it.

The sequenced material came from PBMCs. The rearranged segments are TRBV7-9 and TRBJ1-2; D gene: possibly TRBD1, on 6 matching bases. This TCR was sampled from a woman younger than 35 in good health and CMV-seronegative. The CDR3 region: CASSLGDMNYGYTF. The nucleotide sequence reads TGTGCCAGCAGCTTAGGGGACATGAACTATGGCTACACCTTC.